The clone carrying this TCR beta chain was seen ten or more times. TCRdb re-analysed the RT-PCR reads in MiXCR, keeping a single row per CDR3 protein. The sample has almost 700,000 distinct CDR3 sequences, more than 13% seen once. The J segment lost 4 bases and the V segment lost 6 bases, leaving 7 bases of the junction unmatched. This CDR3 region has 14 residues. In germline, CDR1 is SGHTA, CDR2 FQGNSA. Sequenced sample: memory CD4+ T cells from blood. The chain joins TRBV7-2 to TRBJ1-2; 8 bases match TRBD1. This TCR came from a female donor in good health, serving as a healthy control. The CDR3 bases are TGTGCCAGCAGTACAGGGGGGCAGTCCTATGGCTACACCTTC. Protein product: CASSTGGQSYGYTF.